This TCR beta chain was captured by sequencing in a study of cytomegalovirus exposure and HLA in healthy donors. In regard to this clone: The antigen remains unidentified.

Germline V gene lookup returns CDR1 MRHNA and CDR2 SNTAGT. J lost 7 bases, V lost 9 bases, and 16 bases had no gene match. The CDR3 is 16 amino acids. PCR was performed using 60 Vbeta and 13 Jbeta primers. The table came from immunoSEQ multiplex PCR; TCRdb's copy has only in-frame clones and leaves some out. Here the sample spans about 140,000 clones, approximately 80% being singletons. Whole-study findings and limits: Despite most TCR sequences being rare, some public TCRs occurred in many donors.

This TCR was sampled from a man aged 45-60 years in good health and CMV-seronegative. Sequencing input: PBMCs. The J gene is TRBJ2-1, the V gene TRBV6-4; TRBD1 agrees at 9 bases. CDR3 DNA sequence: TGTGCCAGACCAAAAATTCACAGGGGGCAGAGAAATGAGCAGTTCTTC. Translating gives CARPKIHRGQRNEQFF.